Reported below is one T cell receptor beta chain. This sample stems from a study of T-cell reconstitution after alpha-beta-depleted transplantation in children. Preparation of the TCRbeta library used unique molecular identifiers. One entry per CDR3 protein, called by TCRdb with MiXCR from the PCR reads. The sample lists about 610,000 distinct CDR3 sequences; over 9.5% were seen once. The CDR3 is 13 amino acids. Trimming removed 5 bases at V and 6 bases at J, with 10 bases between. In germline, CDR1 is SNHLY, CDR2 FYNNEI. The chain has TRBV2 and TRBJ2-2, with D possibly TRBD2 on 5 matching bases. The source is a human donor who donated a stem cell graft to a child with acute myeloid leukemia. The sequencing here drew on PBMCs from the stem cell graft donor, taken from the stem cell graft. The CDR3 region is CASSTEDPGELFF. CDR3 DNA: TGTGCCAGCAGTACGGAGGATCCCGGGGAGCTGTTTTTT. The whole variable domain, filled in from reference TRBV2 and TRBJ2-2, reads EPEVTQTPSHQVTQMGQEVILRCVPISNHLYFYWYRQILGQKVEFLVSFYNNEISEKSEIFDDQFSVERPDGSNFTLKIRSTKLEDSAMYFCASSTEDPGELFFGEGSRLTVL.